Here is one T cell receptor beta chain with its context. The antigen remains unidentified. This entry is derived from a study of shared clonotypes between healthy human individuals. Whole-study results and caveats: The authors sampled blood alone, and tissue repertoires likely differ.

Germline values: CDR1 GTSNPN, CDR2 SVGIG (reference sequence). The V end lost 3 bases, the J end lost 2 bases, and 13 bases lay between the germline ends. The CDR3 totals 15 residues. CD45RA+ naive and CD45RA-negative memory subsets were separated from CD4+ cells. The deep-level immunoSEQ assay was used. Repertoires were generated with immunoSEQ multiplex PCR, while TCRdb's copy carries only in-frame clones and drops some. The sample consists of about a million clones, approximately 80% of them appearing once. Sequencing was carried out using memory CD4+ T cells from PBMCs. Subset noted: CD45RA-negative fraction. The J gene is TRBJ2-2, the V gene TRBV30; perhaps D is TRBD1 or TRBD2 (5 bases each). This TCR was sampled from a man between 18 and 35 years old in good health. Some clones in this sample may be carry-over from other donors' samples. For the CDR3, the DNA is TGTGCCTGGAGCGACAGCGGACGAAACACCGGGGAGCTGTTTTTT. The encoded protein is CAWSDSGRNTGELFF.